The TCR beta chain under discussion was sequenced for a study of cytomegalovirus exposure and HLA in healthy donors. Background on the study: A preliminary data release comprised 70 million to 95 million unique TCRs obtained from HLA-typed donors.

General study points: A later examination showed that TCR association rates differed by HLA locus, with DRB1 most and HLA-C fewest.

About this clone itself: Its antigen is not known.

V lost 0 bases to trimming and J lost 3 bases; unmatched junction nucleotides: 8. This CDR3 contains 17 residues. From germline, CDR1 is MGHRA and CDR2 YSYEKL. With 60 Vbeta and 13 Jbeta primers, the PCR was carried out. Profiling relied on immunoSEQ multiplex PCR, and the TCRdb table lists in-frame clones only, not all of them. In all, the sample yields around 78,000 clones. Source material: PBMCs. The sequence derives from a man between 18 and 29 years old in good health and CMV-seropositive. V usage is TRBV4-1 and J usage is TRBJ2-5, with 9 bases lining up with TRBD2. The CDR3 DNA reads TGCGCCAGCAGCCAAGATCCCCCCGCTAGCGGGGAAGAGACCCAGTACTTC. Protein sequence: CASSQDPPASGEETQYF.